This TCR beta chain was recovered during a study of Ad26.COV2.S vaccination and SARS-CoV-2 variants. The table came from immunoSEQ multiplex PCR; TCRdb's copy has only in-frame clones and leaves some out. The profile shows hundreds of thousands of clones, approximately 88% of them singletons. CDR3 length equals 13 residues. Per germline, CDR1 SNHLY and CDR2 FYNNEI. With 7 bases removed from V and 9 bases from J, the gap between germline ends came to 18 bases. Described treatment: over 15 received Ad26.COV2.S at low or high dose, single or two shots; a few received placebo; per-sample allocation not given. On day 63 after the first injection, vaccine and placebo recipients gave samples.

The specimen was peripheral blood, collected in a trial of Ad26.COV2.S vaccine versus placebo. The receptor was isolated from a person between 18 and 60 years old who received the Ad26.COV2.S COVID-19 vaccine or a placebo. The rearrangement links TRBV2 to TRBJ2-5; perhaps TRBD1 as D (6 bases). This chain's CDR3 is CASIAVQEGAQYF. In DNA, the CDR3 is TGTGCCAGCATAGCCGTCCAAGAGGGGGCCCAGTACTTC.